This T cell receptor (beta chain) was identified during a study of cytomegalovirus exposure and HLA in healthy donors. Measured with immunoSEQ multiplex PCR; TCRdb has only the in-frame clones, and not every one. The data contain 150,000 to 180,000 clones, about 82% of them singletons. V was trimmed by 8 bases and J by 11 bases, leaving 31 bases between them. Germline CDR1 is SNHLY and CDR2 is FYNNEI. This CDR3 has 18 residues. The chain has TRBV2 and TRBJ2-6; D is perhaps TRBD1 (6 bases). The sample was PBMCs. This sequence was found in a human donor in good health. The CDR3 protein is CASWETTGAGAILDVLTF. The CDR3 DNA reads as TGTGCCAGCTGGGAAACCACCGGGGCAGGGGCAATACTAGACGTCCTGACTTTC.